These T cell receptor beta chains were read from a single sample in a study of OX40 agonist ivuxolimab in advanced cancers. Clones were read by immunoSEQ multiplex PCR, and TCRdb kept only the in-frame ones, dropping some. The sample has fewer than 85,000 clones; 86% are singletons. The sequencing used CD4+ or CD8+ T cells sorted from blood, collected in a trial of the OX40 agonist ivuxolimab. All receptors derive from an adult with an advanced solid tumor such as melanoma, head and neck, liver or kidney cancer. Each CDR3 is given with its conserved first and last residue. The D gene is left open where the match is weak. Size tells how often a clone was seen (once, few, many) or the class of an expanded clone, and some rows leave it out.

abundance	v_gene	d_gene	j_gene	CDR3aa	CDR3nt
.	TRBV7-3	.	TRBJ2-7	CASSLTGGIEQYF	TGTGCCAGCAGCTTAACGGGCGGGATCGAGCAGTACTTC
.	TRBV5-1	.	TRBJ2-3	CASSLLGPLDTQYF	TGCGCCAGCAGCTTGCTAGGGCCCCTGGATACGCAGTATTTT
.	TRBV6-6	TRBD2	TRBJ2-4	CASRQGRGGLNIQYF	TGTGCCAGCAGACAGGGACGGGGGGGCCTGAACATTCAGTACTTC
.	TRBV11-2	TRBD2	TRBJ2-7	CASSLLAGAGEQYF	TGTGCCAGCAGCTTACTAGCGGGAGCGGGCGAGCAGTACTTC
.	TRBV4-1	TRBD1	TRBJ2-4	CASSQGQGSSDIQYF	TGCGCCAGCAGCCAAGGACAGGGAAGTTCGGACATTCAGTACTTC
.	TRBV19	TRBD2	TRBJ2-1	CASSISGTSGSFNEQFF	TGTGCCAGTAGTATCTCCGGGACTAGCGGGAGTTTTAATGAGCAGTTCTTC
.	TRBV15	.	TRBJ1-1	CATSRAIHREGEAFF	TGTGCCACCAGCAGAGCAATTCACAGGGAGGGGGAAGCTTTCTTT
.	TRBV30	.	TRBJ1-2	CAWSVEGTRNTF	TGTGCCTGGAGTGTCGAGGGGACACGGAACACCTTC
.	TRBV5-6	TRBD1	TRBJ2-2	CASSLASTTGYTGELFF	TGTGCCAGCAGCTTGGCCAGTACGACAGGGTATACCGGGGAGCTGTTTTTT
.	TRBV9	.	TRBJ2-2	CASSVLARSGELFF	TGTGCCAGCAGCGTACTAGCGAGGTCCGGGGAGCTGTTTTTT
.	TRBV5-1	.	TRBJ2-5	CASSLSPGQETQYF	TGCGCCAGCAGCTTATCCCCGGGCCAAGAGACCCAGTACTTC
few	TRBV21-1	.	TRBJ1-4	CATKGGSCEKLFF	TGTGCCACCAAAGGGGGGTCCTGTGAAAAACTGTTTTTT
.	TRBV5-6	.	TRBJ2-1	CASSSAVLSYNEQFF	TGTGCCAGCAGCTCGGCGGTCCTCTCCTACAATGAGCAGTTCTTC
.	TRBV30	TRBD2	TRBJ2-7	CAWTPANSGSGQYF	TGTGCCTGGACCCCCGCGAATAGCGGGAGCGGGCAGTACTTC
.	TRBV29-1	.	TRBJ2-1	CSVDGSSYNEQFF	TGCAGCGTTGATGGGAGCTCCTACAATGAGCAGTTCTTC
once	TRBV19	TRBD1	TRBJ2-3	CASSLDLQGAMDTQYF	TGTGCCAGTAGTCTCGACTTACAGGGGGCGATGGATACGCAGTATTTT
.	TRBV7-2	TRBD2	TRBJ2-3	CASSLDGGGGDTQYF	TGTGCCAGCAGCTTAGATGGCGGGGGAGGAGATACGCAGTATTTT
once	TRBV4-3	TRBD2	TRBJ2-3	CASSQDPSGGLADTQYF	TGCGCCAGCAGCCAAGATCCTAGCGGGGGGTTAGCAGATACGCAGTATTTT
few	TRBV5-1	.	TRBJ2-2	CASSLGPVSTGELFF	TGCGCCAGCAGCTTGGGACCGGTGAGCACCGGGGAGCTGTTTTTT
.	TRBV6-5	.	TRBJ1-1	CASRAGGTSEAFF	TGTGCCAGCAGAGCGGGCGGCACGTCTGAAGCTTTCTTT
.	TRBV27	.	TRBJ1-4	CASSFGPREKLFF	TGTGCCAGCAGTTTCGGTCCCCGTGAAAAACTGTTTTTT
.	TRBV7-9	.	TRBJ1-4	CASSLVFRNEKLFF	TGTGCCAGCAGCTTAGTGTTTCGCAATGAAAAACTGTTTTTT
few	TRBV2	.	TRBJ1-1	CASMWGSRTEAFF	TGTGCCAGCATGTGGGGCAGTCGCACTGAAGCTTTCTTT
.	TRBV5-6	.	TRBJ2-5	CASSWGETQYF	TGTGCCAGCAGCTGGGGGGAGACCCAGTACTTC
few	TRBV2	.	TRBJ1-4	CASRAGSTNEKLFF	TGTGCCAGCAGGGCAGGGTCGACTAATGAAAAACTGTTTTTT
.	TRBV5-8	TRBD1	TRBJ2-1	CASSRQGEGSYNEQFF	TGTGCCAGCAGCCGACAGGGGGAAGGCTCCTACAATGAGCAGTTCTTC
.	TRBV11-2	.	TRBJ2-1	CASSLGEAYNEQFF	TGTGCCAGCAGCTTAGGTGAAGCGTACAATGAGCAGTTCTTC
.	TRBV7-8	TRBD1	TRBJ1-6	CASSSTGADSPLHF	TGTGCCAGCAGCTCGACAGGGGCAGATTCACCCCTCCACTTT
.	TRBV6-5	.	TRBJ2-5	CASSLGPGRGQETQYF	TGTGCCAGCAGTTTAGGACCGGGACGGGGGCAAGAGACCCAGTACTTC
.	TRBV2	.	TRBJ1-1	CASSLREFVNTEAFF	TGTGCCAGCAGCCTCAGGGAGTTTGTGAACACTGAAGCTTTCTTT
.	TRBV6-5	.	TRBJ1-1	CASSSEIAEAFF	TGTGCCAGCAGTTCCGAGATCGCTGAAGCTTTCTTT
.	TRBV19	.	TRBJ2-1	CASSARRDGRKNEQFF	TGTGCCAGTAGCGCCCGACGGGACGGGAGAAAAAATGAGCAGTTCTTC
.	TRBV28	TRBD1	TRBJ1-2	CASSLTSPGQGYGYTF	TGTGCCAGCAGTTTAACCAGCCCGGGACAGGGCTATGGCTACACCTTC
.	TRBV15	TRBD1	TRBJ2-1	CATSRNRGDEQFF	TGTGCCACCAGCAGAAACAGGGGTGATGAGCAGTTCTTC
.	TRBV12-1	.	TRBJ2-3	CASSPRGLDSTDTQYF	TGTGCCAGCAGCCCCCGGGGACTAGACAGCACAGATACGCAGTATTTT
.	TRBV5-1	.	TRBJ2-7	CASKRDYFYEQYF	TGCGCCAGCAAAAGGGATTATTTCTACGAGCAGTACTTC
.	TRBV28	TRBD1	TRBJ1-2	CASSWQGGAYGYTF	TGTGCCAGCAGTTGGCAGGGGGGGGCTTATGGCTACACCTTC
.	TRBV28	.	TRBJ1-3	CATLMGGNSGNTIYF	TGTGCCACACTAATGGGGGGCAACTCTGGAAACACCATATATTTT
.	TRBV6-4	.	TRBJ1-4	CASSPGGNEKLFF	TGTGCCAGCAGTCCCGGGGGGAATGAAAAACTGTTTTTT
.	TRBV10-3	.	TRBJ1-3	CAISENGGGSGNTIYF	TGTGCCATCAGTGAGAATGGCGGAGGCTCTGGAAACACCATATATTTT
.	TRBV18	.	TRBJ1-4	CASSPGQATAREKLFF	TGTGCCAGCTCACCAGGGCAGGCGACAGCGAGAGAAAAACTGTTTTTT
.	TRBV5-4	TRBD1	TRBJ1-1	CASSSAGQGEGMNTEAFF	TGTGCCAGCAGCTCCGCAGGACAGGGAGAGGGCATGAACACTGAAGCTTTCTTT
.	TRBV14	TRBD2	TRBJ2-1	CASSPTSGRANEQFF	TGTGCCAGCAGCCCCACTAGCGGGAGGGCCAATGAGCAGTTCTTC
.	TRBV19	.	TRBJ1-2	CASSTRTPNYGYTF	TGTGCCAGTAGTACTCGGACACCTAACTATGGCTACACCTTC
.	TRBV2	.	TRBJ2-4	CASSEEQATKNIQYF	TGTGCCAGCAGTGAAGAACAGGCCACCAAAAACATTCAGTACTTC
.	TRBV19	TRBD1	TRBJ2-2	CASRGTGTGGTGELFF	TGTGCCAGTAGGGGAACCGGGACAGGGGGCACCGGGGAGCTGTTTTTT
.	TRBV6-1	.	TRBJ2-3	CARWDTQYF	TGTGCCAGGTGGGATACGCAGTATTTT
once	TRBV5-4	.	TRBJ2-1	CASSLGPPRNEQFF	TGTGCCAGCAGCTTGGGGCCCCCTCGGAATGAGCAGTTCTTC
.	TRBV30	.	TRBJ1-2	CAWSGTAYGYTF	TGTGCCTGGAGTGGGACAGCTTATGGCTACACCTTC
.	TRBV5-1	.	TRBJ2-5	CASSPDRQETQYF	TGCGCCAGCAGCCCCGACAGACAAGAGACCCAGTACTTC
.	TRBV7-2	TRBD1	TRBJ1-1	CASSRDRAGTEAFF	TGTGCCAGCAGCCGGGACAGGGCGGGCACTGAAGCTTTCTTT
.	TRBV2	.	TRBJ1-2	CASSEIGEGYGYTF	TGTGCCAGCAGTGAGATAGGGGAGGGCTATGGCTACACCTTC
.	TRBV19	TRBD1	TRBJ1-1	CASSPDRGYTEAFF	TGTGCCAGTAGTCCCGACAGGGGCTACACTGAAGCTTTCTTT
.	TRBV5-1	TRBD2	TRBJ2-7	CASSLFASGSLEQYF	TGCGCCAGCAGCTTGTTTGCTAGCGGGAGTTTAGAGCAGTACTTC
few	TRBV29-1	TRBD1	TRBJ1-5	CSVTGGNQPQHF	TGCAGCGTGACAGGGGGCAATCAGCCCCAGCATTTT
.	TRBV29-1	.	TRBJ1-2	CSVEEGFNYGYTF	TGCAGCGTTGAAGAGGGTTTCAACTATGGCTACACCTTC
.	TRBV7-3	.	TRBJ1-4	CASSPPSEKLFF	TGTGCCAGCAGCCCACCCTCCGAAAAACTGTTTTTT